The 19 T cell receptor beta chains below all came from one sample that was sequenced in a study of shared clonotypes between healthy human individuals. Profiling relied on immunoSEQ multiplex PCR, and the TCRdb table lists in-frame clones only, not all of them. The table includes about 1.1 million clones, about 72% detected once. The sample taken for sequencing was memory CD4+ T cells from PBMCs. The sample's subset: CD45RA-negative fraction. The receptors shown here come from a man in his late teens or twenties in good health. Some clones in this sample may be carry-over from other donors' samples.

In this sample, this clone turned up once. V and J are TRBV4-1 and TRBJ1-5; D gene unclear. CDR3 length: 15 amino acids. Trimming removed 4 bases at V and 0 bases at J, with 10 bases between. Germline CDR1 and CDR2: MGHRA and YSYEKL. In DNA form, the CDR3 reads TGCGCCAGCAGCCGAGATTTCGTTAGCAATCAGCCCCAGCATTTT. Translating it yields CASSRDFVSNQPQHF.

The chain has TRBV7-3 and TRBJ2-3, with a tentative D call TRBD2 (6 bases). CDR3 size: 15 residues. CDR1 is SGHTA, CDR2 FQGTGA, per germline. V was pared by 5 bases and J by 4 bases, with 16 bases between. CDR3 nucleotides: TGTGCCAGCAGCCGAGATGGCGGGAAGGCAGATACGCAGTATTTT. Translation gives CASSRDGGKADTQYF.

J is TRBJ2-7 and V is TRBV28, with no clear D. V dropped 3 bases and J dropped 4 bases, with 10 bases sitting between them. Germline CDR1 is MDHEN and CDR2 is SYDVKM. CDR3 length equals 13 residues. The CDR3 reads CASSFNDFYEQYF. CDR3 in DNA: TGTGCCAGCAGTTTCAACGACTTTTACGAGCAGTACTTC.

This clone has only one observation. This rearrangement joins TRBV7-9 to TRBJ1-1; 9 nucleotides align to TRBD1. V shed 1 base and J 0 bases; nucleotides not matched to a gene: 6. The CDR3 extends over 17 amino acids. Germline V CDR1 and CDR2: SEHNR, FQNEAQ (reference sequence). The CDR3 DNA follows: TGTGCCAGCAGCTTAGGGGACAGGGTTTTCATGAACACTGAAGCTTTCTTT. It codes for CASSLGDRVFMNTEAFF.

The chain links TRBV7-6 to TRBJ2-7; 8 nucleotides align to TRBD2. This CDR3 has 14 residues. Germline V gene sequence: CDR1 SGHVS, CDR2 FNYEAQ. J was trimmed by 2 bases and V by 3 bases; bases with no gene match: 3. The CDR3 DNA is TGTGCCAGCAGCTTCGGGGGGGCCGCCTACGAGCAGTACTTC. It translates to CASSFGGAAYEQYF.

The J gene is TRBJ2-2, the V gene TRBV7-2, with D perhaps matching TRBD1 (5 bases). Germline V gene sequence: CDR1 SGHTA, CDR2 FQGNSA. The CDR3 runs 15 residues. V lost 4 bases to trimming and J lost 0 bases, with 9 bases between them. CDR3 nucleotides: TGTGCCAGCAGCTATCGACAGACGAACACCGGGGAGCTGTTTTTT. Its protein is CASSYRQTNTGELFF.

The V gene is TRBV7-3, the J gene TRBJ2-1; D is unclear. This CDR3 region has 14 residues. Germline CDR1 SGHTA, CDR2 FQGTGA. Trimming removed 0 bases from V and 4 bases from J, with 7 bases in between. CDR3 DNA sequence: TGTGCCAGCAGCTTAACAGGGATGTACAATGAGCAGTTCTTC. Translated, it gives CASSLTGMYNEQFF. The whole variable domain, remainder taken from reference TRBV7-3 and TRBJ2-1, is GAGVSQTPSNKVTEKGKYVELRCDPISGHTALYWYRQSLGQGPEFLIYFQGTGAADDSGLPNDRFFAVRPEGSVSTLKIQRTERGDSAVYLCASSLTGMYNEQFFGPGTRLTVL.

The CDR3 region has the DNA TGTGCCAGCAGCTTAGGGTTTCGGGAGGGTCCCCCCGGGGAGCTGTTTTTT. This sequence encodes CASSLGFREGPPGELFF. The chain joins TRBV7-8 to TRBJ2-2; 8 bases fit TRBD2. The ends lost 1 base at V and 6 bases at J; junction bases unmatched: 10. The germline CDR1 and CDR2 sequences are SGHVS and FQNEAQ. The CDR3 loop spans 17 amino acids.

V and J are TRBV5-1 and TRBJ2-2, with D tentatively TRBD2 (6 bases). Trimming removed 7 bases at V and 3 bases at J, with 19 bases between. CDR3 length equals 16 residues. The germline CDR1 and CDR2 sequences are SGHRS and YFSETQ. The CDR3 spells CASLLDGGIYTGELFF. CDR3 nucleotides: TGCGCCAGCTTGCTTGACGGGGGTATATACACCGGGGAGCTGTTTTTT.

The chain links TRBV28 to TRBJ1-1; perhaps TRBD1 as D (6 bases). Trimming left V 11 bases short and J 6 bases short, with 19 bases between. The CDR3 loop spans 13 amino acids. Germline assignment: CDR1 MDHEN and CDR2 SYDVKM. The CDR3 protein is CAAGGGRYAEAFF. CDR3 coding DNA: TGTGCCGCCGGGGGGGGGCGTTATGCTGAAGCTTTCTTT.

The V and J genes are TRBV11-1 and TRBJ2-1; D perhaps matches TRBD1 (5 bases). CDR1 is SGHAT, CDR2 FQDESV, per germline (reference sequence). The CDR3 runs to 13 residues. V lost 4 bases and J lost 4, with 8 bases in between. CDR3 amino acids: CASSSGPYNEQFF. DNA for the CDR3: TGTGCCAGCAGCTCAGGGCCTTACAATGAGCAGTTCTTC.

The chain uses TRBV7-8 and TRBJ2-3, with 11 bases aligning to TRBD2. The germline gives CDR1 SGHVS, CDR2 FQNEAQ. The V gene end was trimmed by 5 bases and the J gene end by 4 bases; junction bases not matched to a gene: 14. This CDR3 comprises 18 residues. The chain's CDR3 is CASSTTSGRMVFADTQYF. CDR3 DNA: TGTGCCAGCAGCACCACTAGCGGGAGAATGGTCTTCGCAGATACGCAGTATTTT.

The V and J genes are TRBV7-3 and TRBJ2-2; TRBD2 agrees at 10 bases. V dropped 5 bases and J dropped 7; count of bases not matched to a gene: 4. Germline CDR1 is SGHTA and CDR2 is FQGTGA. This CDR3 has 14 residues. CDR3 DNA: TGTGCCAGCAGCCTAAGGACTAGCGGCGGGGAGCTGTTTTTT. This sequence encodes CASSLRTSGGELFF.

Points on this clone: One end of the junction does not line up with germline, which may come from a read error. The chain employs TRBV5-4 and TRBJ1-2, with 9 bases lining up with TRBD1. This CDR3 contains 14 residues. CDR1 is SGHNT and CDR2 is YYREEE in the germline V gene (reference sequence). In DNA form, the CDR3 reads TGTGCCAGTAGCTTCCCGGGACAGGGTTATCGCTACACCTTC. Its translation is CASSFPGQGYRYTF. Based on the CDR3 plus reference TRBV5-4 and TRBJ1-2, the full variable domain is ETGVTQSPTHLIKTRGQQVTLRCSSQSGHNTVSWYQQALGQGPQFIFQYYREEENGRGNFPPRFSGLQFPNYSSELNVNALELDDSALYLCASSFPGQGYRYTFGSGTRLTVV.

This chain connects TRBV4-1 to TRBJ2-7, with a tentative D call TRBD1 (5 bases). V lost 2 bases and J 0 bases, leaving 14 bases between the germline ends. CDR1 MGHRA and CDR2 YSYEKL come from the germline V gene. The CDR3 contains 16 residues. DNA of the CDR3: TGCGCCAGCAGCCAATCGACAGATCTGAGCTCCTACGAGCAGTACTTC. Its translation: CASSQSTDLSSYEQYF.

The V call is TRBV5-4, the J call TRBJ2-5, with D possibly matching TRBD1 (6 bases). The V gene's germline CDR1 is SGHNT and CDR2 YYREEE (reference sequence). There are 13 residues in the CDR3. Trimming removed 4 bases at V and 5 bases at J, with 12 bases between. The CDR3 here is CASSADSYETQYF. CDR3 sequence (DNA): TGTGCCAGCAGCGCGGACAGCTATGAGACCCAGTACTTC.

The table lists this clone with a few counts. The V gene is TRBV28, the J gene TRBJ2-7; 8 bases line up with TRBD2. Germline CDR1 and CDR2: MDHEN and SYDVKM. The ends lost 9 bases at V and 5 bases at J; junction bases unmatched: 21. There are 17 residues in the CDR3. The CDR3, as DNA: TGTGCCAGTTGGGGATCGTGGGGGAAGCGGGAGCCCAACGAGCAGTACTTC. This translates into CASWGSWGKREPNEQYF. Full variable domain (remainder filled in from reference TRBV28 and TRBJ2-7): DVKVTQSSRYLVKRTGEKVFLECVQDMDHENMFWYRQDPGLGLRLIYFSYDVKMKEKGDIPEGYSVSREKKERFSLILESASTNQTSMYLCASWGSWGKREPNEQYFGPGTRLTVT.

The chain carries TRBV7-3 and TRBJ2-2, with TRBD2 matching 14 bases. The germline V gene encodes CDR1 SGHTA and CDR2 FQGTGA. V lost 4 bases and J lost 3; bases outside the gene matches: 13. The CDR3 is 20 residues long. CDR3 region: CASSSRGLAGAGKDTGELFF. CDR3 nucleotide sequence: TGTGCCAGCAGCTCACGGGGACTAGCGGGAGCGGGCAAGGACACCGGGGAGCTGTTTTTT.

The rearrangement links TRBV5-1 to TRBJ2-3; 10 bases align to TRBD1. The CDR3 totals 15 residues. Trimming cost V 4 bases and J 3 bases; bases outside gene matches: 5. Germline V gene data show CDR1 as SGHRS and CDR2 as YFSETQ. For the CDR3, the DNA is TGCGCCAGCAGCCCCGACAGGGGGCTAACAGATACGCAGTATTTT. Its protein is CASSPDRGLTDTQYF.